This TCR beta chain was captured by sequencing in a study of identical twins. Study-wide points: There were fewer insertions in abundant cord blood beta clonotypes, but memory repertoires showed no such pattern.

Germline V gene lookup returns CDR1 DFQATT and CDR2 SNEGSKA (reference sequence). The trim removed 1 base at V and 7 bases at J, leaving 9 bases unmatched. This CDR3 region has 16 residues. A remark on this clonotype: Its matching antigen is unknown.

It was template switching that added a universal primer site, and there were unique molecular identifiers on the cDNA. TCRdb independently ran MiXCR on the 5' RACE reads; one entry per CDR3 protein. Of a few hundred thousand distinct CDR3 sequences listed, 13% to 15% are singletons. These data are also associated with another study on yellow fever vaccine responses in identical twins.

The receptor's source is a woman under 30 in good health. J is TRBJ1-5 and V is TRBV20-1; TRBD1 agrees at 11 bases. The sequenced material came from CD4+ T cells sorted from blood. The CDR3 spells CSARGGGQGARQPQHF. The DNA of the CDR3 is TGCAGTGCTAGAGGCGGAGGACAGGGGGCTCGGCAGCCCCAGCATTTT.